The 21 T cell receptor beta chains in this list originate from one sample, sequenced in a study of human T cells and chemical hapten exposure. TCRdb reanalysed the RACE reads using MiXCR and keeps one entry per CDR3 protein. The sample lists around 180,000 distinct CDR3 sequences; approximately 29% were seen once. The time point denotes: pre-sensitization, week 0. Treatment defined: therapeutic diphenylcyclopropenone sensitization with weekly scalp DPC. Material: whole blood, obtained in connection with sensitization to the hapten diphenylcyclopropenone (DPC). All receptors come from a woman aged 30 to 39 with alopecia areata. Some clones in this sample may be carry-over from other donors' samples.

V gene TRBV30 combines with J gene TRBJ2-2, with D hard to call. Trimming removed 7 bases at V and 4 bases at J, with 4 bases between. This CDR3 is 10 amino acids long. Germline lookup yields CDR1 GTSNPN and CDR2 SVGIG (reference sequence). The DNA for the CDR3 is TGTGCCTTCTTCACCGGGGAGCTGTTTTTT. This codes for CAFFTGELFF.

V and J are TRBV6-5 and TRBJ1-2, with TRBD1 as a possible D gene (5 bases). This CDR3 is built from 14 residues. The germline V and J ends were trimmed by 5 bases and 3 bases, with 13 bases remaining between them. The germline V gene encodes CDR1 MNHEY and CDR2 SVGAGI. DNA for the CDR3: TGTGCCAGCAGTCGGTCTGGGGACCACTATGGCTACACCTTC. Translating gives CASSRSGDHYGYTF.

This chain connects TRBV2 to TRBJ2-7, with TRBD1 matching over 8 bases. The germline gives CDR1 SNHLY, CDR2 FYNNEI. V dropped 6 bases and J dropped 2; count of bases not matched to a gene: 9. CDR3 length: 15 residues. CDR3 in amino acids: CASRAGTGGTYEQYF. The CDR3 bases are TGTGCCAGCAGAGCCGGGACAGGAGGAACCTACGAGCAGTACTTC.

A few counts support this clonotype. As DNA, the CDR3 is TGTGCCAGCAGTTACTCGCCCACTTTGACAGACTATGGCTACACCTTC. Amino acids: CASSYSPTLTDYGYTF. The chain links TRBV6-5 to TRBJ1-2; possibly TRBD1 for D (5 bases). The CDR3 runs to 16 residues. V lost 0 bases and J 3 bases, leaving 14 bases between the germline ends. Germline loops: CDR1 MNHEY, CDR2 SVGAGI.

V usage is TRBV7-2 and J usage is TRBJ2-7; no reliable D call. The V end lost 7 bases, the J end lost 4 bases, and 17 bases lay between the germline ends. The length of the CDR3 is 14 residues. CDR1 and CDR2 (germline): SGHTA, FQGNSA. The CDR3 protein is CASTPGGTPYEQYF. The DNA for the CDR3 is TGTGCCAGCACCCCGGGCGGCACCCCTTACGAGCAGTACTTC.

J is TRBJ1-1 and V is TRBV12-3 or TRBV12-4; possible D gene TRBD1, 5 bases. This CDR3 has 14 residues. V lost 3 bases and J 2 bases, leaving 10 bases between the germline ends. The CDR3 sequence: CASSFRVSNTEAFF. CDR3 DNA: TGTGCCAGCAGTTTCAGGGTCTCTAACACTGAAGCTTTCTTT.

This chain uses TRBV7-2 with TRBJ2-3; 8 nucleotides align to TRBD2. Germline loops: CDR1 SGHTA, CDR2 FQGNSA. There are 15 residues in the CDR3. V trimming: 7 bases; J trimming: 2 bases; junction bases outside the gene matches: 8. In DNA form, the CDR3 reads TGTGCCAGCACCTATGAGCGGGGGCCCACAGATACGCAGTATTTT. This gives the protein CASTYERGPTDTQYF.

This chain connects TRBV10-2 to TRBJ1-5; no clear D. The V end lost 3 bases, the J end lost 4 bases, and 4 bases lay between the germline ends. The CDR3 contains 12 residues. Germline V gene data show CDR1 as WSHSY and CDR2 as SAAADI. The CDR3 DNA reads as TGCGCCAGCAGTGACCCGAATCAGCCCCAGCATTTT. It is translated as CASSDPNQPQHF.

The V call is TRBV7-2, the J call TRBJ2-5; D not resolved. V gave up 1 base and J gave up 3 bases, with 9 bases separating them. CDR1 and CDR2 from the germline V gene are SGHTA and FQGNSA. This CDR3 is 14 amino acids long. The CDR3 reads CASSLGNSEETQYF. DNA of the CDR3: TGTGCCAGCAGCTTAGGGAACTCCGAAGAGACCCAGTACTTC.

V usage is TRBV7-2 and J usage is TRBJ2-5; perhaps TRBD2 as D (5 bases). CDR1 and CDR2 from the germline V gene are SGHTA and FQGNSA. The CDR3 is 16 amino acids. Trimming left V 3 bases short and J 0 bases short, with 14 bases between. The CDR3 is CASSFQPRGNQETQYF. CDR3 coding DNA: TGTGCCAGCAGCTTCCAACCTAGAGGGAACCAAGAGACCCAGTACTTC.

This clonotype was detected a few times. CDR3 nucleotide sequence: TGTGCCAGCAGAACCGGCGGGACTAGCGGGATGGGTACCCAGTACTTC. It encodes CASRTGGTSGMGTQYF. V gene TRBV28 combines with J gene TRBJ2-5, with 13 bases matching TRBD2. Per germline, CDR1 MDHEN and CDR2 SYDVKM. CDR3 length: 16 amino acids. Trimming removed 6 bases from V and 8 bases from J; junction bases left unmatched: 12.

The chain joins TRBV4-3 to TRBJ2-7; D remains ambiguous. Deletions cut 0 bases from V and 7 bases from J, with 13 bases between. CDR3 length: 14 amino acids. The germline V gene encodes CDR1 LGHNA and CDR2 YSLEER. The CDR3 spells CASSQDSRSLEQYF. The CDR3 DNA reads TGCGCCAGCAGCCAAGATAGCAGGTCCTTGGAGCAGTACTTC.

V gene TRBV6-5 combines with J gene TRBJ1-1; D gene uncertain. The CDR3 totals 14 residues. Germline CDR1 and CDR2: MNHEY and SVGAGI. Trimming cost V 6 bases and J 0 bases, with 11 bases left between them. The DNA of the CDR3 is TGTGCCAGCAGGACTATCGTCATGAACACTGAAGCTTTCTTT. This encodes CASRTIVMNTEAFF.

V usage is TRBV11-2 and J usage is TRBJ1-1; no clear D gene. The CDR3 is made up of 13 amino acids. The V gene's germline CDR1 is SGHAT and CDR2 FQNNGV. V was shortened by 4 bases and J by 3 bases, with 9 bases between the two germline ends. Written as DNA, the CDR3 is TGTGCCAGCAGCTCTCCCGGGGACACTGAAGCTTTCTTT. It codes for CASSSPGDTEAFF.

The V gene is TRBV28, the J gene TRBJ2-7, with TRBD1 identical over 8 bases. The CDR3 contains 15 residues. The germline CDR1 and CDR2 sequences are MDHEN and SYDVKM. The V and J ends lost 3 bases and 2 bases, in that order; junction bases with no gene match: 6. CDR3 sequence (DNA): TGTGCCAGCAGTTTCGAGACAGGGGCTCCCTACGAGCAGTACTTC. As protein: CASSFETGAPYEQYF.

The rearrangement joins TRBV20-1 to TRBJ2-2; no clear D gene. Germline V gene sequence: CDR1 DFQATT, CDR2 SNEGSKA (reference sequence). V dropped 0 bases and J dropped 0 bases, with 5 bases sitting between them. The CDR3 is 14 amino acids. The CDR3 DNA is TGCAGTGCTAGAGAGGTTTCGAACACCGGGGAGCTGTTTTTT. This encodes CSAREVSNTGELFF.

The gene calls are TRBV4-1 and TRBJ1-3; tentative D call: TRBD1 (6 bases). V was trimmed by 3 bases and J by 2 bases, leaving 23 bases between them. The CDR3 consists of 19 residues. The V gene's germline CDR1 is MGHRA and CDR2 YSYEKL. CDR3 nucleotides: TGCGCCAGCAGCCAGGAGGGGTTTACAGGGCCAGGGCCTGGAAACACCATATATTTT. Its protein is CASSQEGFTGPGPGNTIYF.

A few counts support this clonotype. V gene TRBV29-1 combines with J gene TRBJ2-3, with D possibly TRBD2 on 5 matching bases. The V end lost 6 bases, the J end lost 4 bases, and 11 bases lay between the germline ends. The CDR3 is 12 amino acids. Germline loops: CDR1 SQVTM, CDR2 ANQGSEA. The CDR3 loop is CSVQSGPDTQYF. The CDR3 DNA is TGCAGCGTGCAAAGCGGACCAGATACGCAGTATTTT.

The CDR3, as DNA: TGTGCCAGCAGCTCCGGGACTAGGGCCGACAATGAGCAGTTCTTC. Translating gives CASSSGTRADNEQFF. The chain couples TRBV5-6 to TRBJ2-1, with 8 bases identical to TRBD2. The germline V gene encodes CDR1 SGHDT and CDR2 YYEEEE. V shed 3 bases and J 5 bases; nucleotides not matched to a gene: 7. The CDR3 consists of 15 residues.

The V call is TRBV7-8, the J call TRBJ2-3, with TRBD2 identical over 9 bases. The CDR3 sequence is 17 residues long. Germline V gene sequence: CDR1 SGHVS, CDR2 FQNEAQ. After removal of 3 bases from V and 6 bases from J, the junction contained 13 bases not matched to a gene. The CDR3 sequence is CASSFRGTSPLGDTQYF. The CDR3 DNA reads as TGTGCCAGCAGCTTCAGGGGGACTAGCCCCCTTGGCGATACGCAGTATTTT.

This clonotype was seen ten or more times. The rearrangement joins TRBV11-2 to TRBJ2-7; 11 bases map to TRBD2. The trim removed 6 bases at V and 4 bases at J, leaving 8 bases unmatched. CDR3 size: 15 residues. Germline V gene sequence: CDR1 SGHAT, CDR2 FQNNGV. The CDR3: CASSLRLAGPYEQYF. The CDR3 DNA follows: TGTGCCAGCAGTTTACGACTAGCGGGACCGTACGAGCAGTACTTC.